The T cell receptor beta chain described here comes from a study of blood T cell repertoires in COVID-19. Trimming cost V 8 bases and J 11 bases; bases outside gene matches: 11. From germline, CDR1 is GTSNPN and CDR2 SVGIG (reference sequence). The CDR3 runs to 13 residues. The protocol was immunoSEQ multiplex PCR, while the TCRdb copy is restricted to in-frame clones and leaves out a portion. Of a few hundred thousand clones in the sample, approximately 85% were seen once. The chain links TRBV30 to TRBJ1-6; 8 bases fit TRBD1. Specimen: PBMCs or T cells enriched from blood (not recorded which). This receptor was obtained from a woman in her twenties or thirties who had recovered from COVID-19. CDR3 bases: TGTGCCGTACAGGGGGTATTAGCCGCACCCCTCCACTTT. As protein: CAVQGVLAAPLHF.